This T cell receptor beta chain emerged from a study of STAT5B mutations in CD4+ large granular lymphocyte leukemia. Study in general: Among healthy controls, a particular HLA allele went with more CDR3 'QG' motifs.

Notes on this clone: What it binds is unknown.

Overall study findings and caveats: No patients shared main leukemic clonotypes, though roughly 25% appeared at low frequency elsewhere.

Method: immunoSEQ multiplex PCR; TCRdb's copy keeps in-frame clones and lacks some. The sample has more than 30,000 clones, about 80% seen once. The TCR sequence derives from a human donor in good health. Sequencing input: CD4+ T cells from blood buffy coats.

CDR3 loop: CASSQGQGLRTDTQYF. The CDR3 nucleotides read TGTGCCAGCAGCCAGGGACAGGGGCTTCGCACAGATACGCAGTATTTT. V gene TRBV7-9 combines with J gene TRBJ2-3, with 10 bases matching TRBD1. The CDR3 is made up of 16 amino acids. The V gene end was trimmed by 5 bases and the J gene end by 1 base; junction bases not matched to a gene: 6. Germline V CDR1 and CDR2: SEHNR, FQNEAQ (reference sequence).